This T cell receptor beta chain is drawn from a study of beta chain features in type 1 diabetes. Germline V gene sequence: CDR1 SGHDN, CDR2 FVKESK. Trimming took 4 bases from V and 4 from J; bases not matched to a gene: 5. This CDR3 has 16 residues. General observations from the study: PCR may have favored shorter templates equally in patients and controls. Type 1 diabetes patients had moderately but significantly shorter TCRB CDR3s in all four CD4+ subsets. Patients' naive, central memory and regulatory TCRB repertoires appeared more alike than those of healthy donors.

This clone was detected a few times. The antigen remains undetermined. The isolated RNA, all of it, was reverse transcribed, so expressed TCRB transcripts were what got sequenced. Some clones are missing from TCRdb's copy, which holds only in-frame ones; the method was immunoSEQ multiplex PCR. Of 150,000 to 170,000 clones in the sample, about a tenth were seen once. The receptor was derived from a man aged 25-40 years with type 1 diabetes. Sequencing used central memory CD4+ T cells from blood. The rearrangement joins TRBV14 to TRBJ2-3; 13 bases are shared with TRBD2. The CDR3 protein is CASSRRTSGSSDTQYF. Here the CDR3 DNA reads TGTGCCAGCAGCCGACGGACTAGCGGGAGTTCAGATACGCAGTATTTT.